Sequencing of this T cell receptor beta chain was carried out in a study of PD-L1 blockade in urothelial cancer. Some clones are missing from TCRdb's copy, which holds only in-frame ones; the method was immunoSEQ multiplex PCR. The table includes about 30,000 clones, roughly 87% detected once. As for time point: peripheral blood 6 weeks after treatment start. The CDR3 totals 13 residues. Germline assignment: CDR1 SGHNT and CDR2 YENEEA. V was shortened by 3 bases and J by 6 bases, with 12 bases between the two germline ends. Sample: PBMCs, taken around atezolizumab (anti-PD-L1) treatment. This clonotype was sampled from an elderly man with urothelial cancer. The gene calls are TRBV11-3 and TRBJ2-7, with D possibly matching TRBD2 (5 bases). DNA for the CDR3: TGTGCCAGCAGCTTGGGAGTAGGGTCCGAGCAGTACTTC. Protein product: CASSLGVGSEQYF.